This T cell receptor beta chain was documented in a study of blood T cell repertoires in COVID-19. In the study overall: The United States, Italy and Spain were the sources of the acute and convalescent COVID-19 samples. Sources were T cells, B-cell-depleted T cells, or PBMCs; the material itself was cDNA or gDNA.

The J segment lost 4 bases and the V segment lost 5 bases, leaving 8 bases of the junction unmatched. CDR3 length: 15 amino acids. Germline V lookup: CDR1 SGHKS, CDR2 YYEKEE (reference sequence). In the authors' methods: For nucleated cells, counts were estimated from reference gene primer amplification. Some clones are missing from TCRdb's copy, which holds only in-frame ones; the method was immunoSEQ multiplex PCR. V, J and clone size are those of that table, while D and trimming were read from the DNA. The sample holds some 300,000 clones, roughly 87% seen once. The chain recombines TRBV5-5 with TRBJ2-7; TRBD1 matches at 11 bases. This TCR came from a man aged 18 to 30 with active or convalescent COVID-19. Material for sequencing was peripheral blood. The CDR3 bases are TGTGCCAGCAGTAACCCGGGACAGGGGGAATACGAGCAGTACTTC. Amino acids: CASSNPGQGEYEQYF.